The next 32 T cell receptor beta chains were all read from a single sample in a study of CD8 T cells in Susac syndrome. Reverse transcription of 0.5 to 1 ug RNA was performed with random hexamers. One entry per CDR3 protein results from TCRdb running MiXCR on the immunoSEQ multiplex PCR reads. The sample comprises 110,000 to 150,000 distinct CDR3 sequences, approximately 94% of which are singletons, and roughly 0.084% rests with the top ten. Material for sequencing was CD4+ T cells from PBMCs. The receptors were gathered from a human donor with Susac syndrome.

The chain links TRBV20-1 to TRBJ2-1; D might be TRBD2 (6 bases). In germline, CDR1 is DFQATT, CDR2 SNEGSKA (reference sequence). The length of the CDR3 is 13 residues. V was cut by 6 bases and J by 7 bases, with 16 bases left in between. The CDR3 is CSAEGTLENEQFF. The CDR3 DNA sequence: TGCAGTGCCGAGGGGACTTTAGAAAATGAGCAGTTCTTC.

This chain joins TRBV14 and TRBJ2-6; D gene unclear. The germline V gene has CDR1 SGHDN and CDR2 FVKESK. This CDR3 spans 14 amino acids. Trimming removed 1 base from V and 6 bases from J, with 7 bases in between. DNA for the CDR3: TGTGCCAGCAGCCAAGTGGGGTTGGCCAACGTCCTGACTTTC. Translating gives CASSQVGLANVLTF. The whole variable domain, filled in from reference TRBV14 and TRBJ2-6, reads EAGVTQFPSHSVIEKGQTVTLRCDPISGHDNLYWYRRVMGKEIKFLLHFVKESKQDESGMPNNRFLAERTGGTYSTLKVQPAELEDSGVYFCASSQVGLANVLTFGAGSRLTVL.

CDR3 protein: CASSPIVSNQPQHF. The CDR3 DNA sequence: TGTGCCAGCAGCCCGATAGTAAGCAATCAGCCCCAGCATTTT. The chain is built from TRBV3-1 and TRBJ1-5, with D unclear. There are 14 residues in the CDR3. CDR1 and CDR2 (germline): LGHDT, YNNKEL (reference sequence). V lost 4 bases and J lost 1, with 8 bases in between.

The chain uses TRBV12-3 or TRBV12-4 and TRBJ2-1, with TRBD2 as a possible D gene (6 bases). Trimming took off 10 bases at V and 8 bases at J, with 18 bases between the two ends. The CDR3 sequence is 13 residues long. The DNA for the CDR3 is TGTGCCATCGGGGCTAGCGCCCGTCATGAGCAGTTCTTC. Translation gives CAIGASARHEQFF.

The chain recombines TRBV12-3 or TRBV12-4 with TRBJ1-1; no firm D call. Trimming shortened V by 7 bases and J by 10 bases, and 13 bases separated the two germline ends. The CDR3 is 11 amino acids. CDR3 in amino acids: CASTETGGAFF. The DNA for the CDR3 is TGTGCCAGCACCGAGACCGGCGGAGCTTTCTTT.

J is TRBJ2-5 and V is TRBV29-1; 9 bases agree with TRBD2. The CDR3 runs to 13 residues. V lost 6 bases and J lost 6; bases outside the gene matches: 8. Looked up from germline, CDR1 is SQVTM and CDR2 is ANQGSEA. DNA of the CDR3: TGCAGCGTCGTATCTAGCGGGATGAAGACCCAGTACTTC. The encoded protein is CSVVSSGMKTQYF.

V usage is TRBV29-1 and J usage is TRBJ2-7; TRBD2 matches at 11 bases. The CDR3 runs to 12 residues. After removal of 6 bases from V and 4 bases from J, the junction contained 2 bases not matched to a gene. CDR1 SQVTM and CDR2 ANQGSEA come from the germline V gene. The CDR3 is CSVTSGSYEQYF. CDR3 coding DNA: TGCAGCGTCACTAGCGGGAGTTACGAGCAGTACTTC.

The J gene is TRBJ2-1, the V gene TRBV6-5, with TRBD2 matching 9 bases. The length of the CDR3 is 15 residues. J was trimmed by 6 bases and V by 7 bases; bases with no gene match: 10. Germline V gives CDR1 MNHEY, CDR2 SVGAGI. CDR3 nucleotide sequence: TGTGCCAGCAAACCGGGACTAGCAGCGTCCAATGAGCAGTTCTTC. It encodes CASKPGLAASNEQFF.

The V call is TRBV12-3 or TRBV12-4, the J call TRBJ2-3; 8 nucleotides match TRBD2. The CDR3 sequence is 16 residues long. Germline trimming cut 2 bases from V and 1 base from J; bases unmatched to any gene: 5. CDR3 sequence: CASSLWASGRTDTQYF. The CDR3 DNA sequence: TGTGCCAGCAGTTTATGGGCTAGCGGGCGCACAGATACGCAGTATTTT.

The chain couples TRBV3-1 to TRBJ2-7; D possibly corresponds to TRBD1 (6 bases). The CDR3 sequence is 12 residues long. Germline CDR1 LGHDT, CDR2 YNNKEL (reference sequence). Deletions cut 3 bases from V and 6 bases from J, with 9 bases between. CDR3 protein: CASSQGHLEQYF. CDR3 DNA: TGTGCCAGCAGCCAGGGACACCTCGAGCAGTACTTC.

The V and J genes are TRBV29-1 and TRBJ2-3; TRBD2 matches 11 bases. The germline CDR1 and CDR2 sequences are SQVTM and ANQGSEA. The J segment lost 6 bases and the V segment lost 1 base, leaving 3 bases of the junction unmatched. The CDR3 is made up of 14 amino acids. The CDR3 DNA sequence: TGCAGCGTTGAAGGACTAGCGGGATCTGATACGCAGTATTTT. Its translation: CSVEGLAGSDTQYF.

In DNA, the CDR3 is TGTGCCAGCATCCCGGGACAGGGTGTTTACAATGAGCAGTTCTTC. It codes for CASIPGQGVYNEQFF. J is TRBJ2-1 and V is TRBV28, with 9 bases matching TRBD1. The germline V gene encodes CDR1 MDHEN and CDR2 SYDVKM. This CDR3 spans 15 amino acids. V shed 7 bases, J shed 4 bases, and the junction held 8 bases outside the gene matches.

As for this clonotype: The junction departs from germline at one end; a sequencing error may be responsible. V gene TRBV7-7 combines with J gene TRBJ2-5, with 9 positions matching TRBD2. The CDR3 is 14 residues long. Per germline, CDR1 SSHAT and CDR2 FNYEAQ (reference sequence). This CDR3 is CASSLASGTGTQYF. Here the CDR3 DNA reads TGTGCTAGCAGCTTAGCTAGCGGGACGGGGACCCAGTACTTC.

The V and J genes are TRBV6-2 or TRBV6-3 and TRBJ1-5; no definite D call. The CDR3 totals 14 residues. V was shortened by 8 bases and J by 6 bases, with 17 bases between the two germline ends. Germline CDR1 reads MNHEY; CDR2 reads SVGEGT. DNA for the CDR3: TGTGCCAGCGAAAAGTCGGAAGTGGGTCAGCCCCAGCATTTT. It codes for CASEKSEVGQPQHF.

This chain uses TRBV2 with TRBJ2-5; perhaps TRBD2 as D (6 bases). The germline CDR1 and CDR2 sequences are SNHLY and FYNNEI. V lost 8 bases and J lost 7, with 17 bases in between. The CDR3 is 13 amino acids. In DNA, the CDR3 is TGTGCCAGCGGAGGGACTGCTGGAACGACCCAGTACTTC. It specifies CASGGTAGTTQYF.

The genes are TRBV7-8 and TRBJ2-5; 8 bases match TRBD2. The CDR3 runs 15 residues. Trimming took 7 bases from V and 9 from J; bases not matched to a gene: 16. Germline lookup yields CDR1 SGHVS and CDR2 FQNEAQ. CDR3 amino acids: CASTLGGLGHRAQYF. For the CDR3, the DNA is TGTGCCAGCACCCTAGGGGGACTAGGTCACCGGGCCCAGTACTTC.

The CDR3 protein is CASSSGSLSYNEQFF. CDR3 DNA sequence: TGTGCCAGCAGTTCAGGTTCCCTCTCCTACAATGAGCAGTTCTTC. V usage is TRBV12-3 or TRBV12-4 and J usage is TRBJ2-1; the D is unclear. Trimming removed 4 bases at V and 0 bases at J, with 10 bases between. This CDR3 is built from 15 residues.

The rearrangement uses TRBV28 and TRBJ2-5, with TRBD1 matching 8 bases. Germline CDR1 is MDHEN and CDR2 is SYDVKM. CDR3 length equals 16 residues. V lost 5 bases, J lost 0 bases, and 8 bases stayed unmatched. CDR3 in DNA: TGTGCCAGCAGTGGGTCGGGACAGGTGTACCAAGAGACCCAGTACTTC. Protein sequence: CASSGSGQVYQETQYF. The whole variable domain, remainder taken from reference TRBV28 and TRBJ2-5, is DVKVTQSSRYLVKRTGEKVFLECVQDMDHENMFWYRQDPGLGLRLIYFSYDVKMKEKGDIPEGYSVSREKKERFSLILESASTNQTSMYLCASSGSGQVYQETQYFGPGTRLLVL.

This chain connects TRBV4-1 to TRBJ2-2; D is possibly TRBD2 (6 bases). Trimming cost V 6 bases and J 5 bases, with 22 bases left between them. Germline loops: CDR1 MGHRA, CDR2 YSYEKL. The CDR3 is 17 amino acids. CDR3 DNA sequence: TGCGCCAGCAGGACGGGACTCCCTGTGGCCGGTACCGGGGAGCTGTTTTTT. Translating gives CASRTGLPVAGTGELFF.

The chain combines TRBV29-1 with TRBJ1-1; D not resolved. V was cut by 5 bases and J by 0 bases, with 10 bases left in between. This CDR3 comprises 13 residues. CDR1 and CDR2 (germline): SQVTM, ANQGSEA. CDR3 in amino acids: CSVQQTLNTEAFF. The CDR3 nucleotides read TGCAGCGTTCAGCAGACTCTGAACACTGAAGCTTTCTTT.

CDR3 sequence (DNA): TGCAGTGCTGCCGTGCTCGGGGGTCAAGAGACCCAGTACTTC. Protein product: CSAAVLGGQETQYF. The chain recombines TRBV20-1 with TRBJ2-5; D perhaps matches TRBD2 (6 bases). The CDR3 has 14 amino acids. V shed 5 bases and J shed 2 bases, with 15 bases lying between them. From germline, CDR1 is DFQATT and CDR2 SNEGSKA (reference sequence).

V gene TRBV21-1 combines with J gene TRBJ2-2. TRBV21-1 is a documented pseudogene. The CDR3 spans 16 residues. In DNA form, the CDR3 reads TGTGCCAGCAGCAAAAAAAGTTGGGAGAACACCGGGGAGCTGTTTTTT. It yields the protein CASSKKSWENTGELFF.

This chain links TRBV12-3 or TRBV12-4 with TRBJ2-7; D is ambiguous. CDR3 length equals 13 residues. Trimming left V 1 base short and J 3 bases short, with 7 bases between. The CDR3 nucleotides are TGTGCCAGCAGTTTAGTCGAAAACTACGAGCAGTACTTC. This translates into CASSLVENYEQYF.

The chain recombines TRBV20-1 with TRBJ2-7; TRBD2 matches at 10 bases. J lost 4 bases, V lost 3 bases, and 3 bases had no gene match. This CDR3 has 13 residues. In germline, CDR1 is DFQATT, CDR2 SNEGSKA (reference sequence). CDR3 sequence: CSASPAGGYEQYF. In DNA form, the CDR3 reads TGCAGTGCTAGCCCAGCGGGAGGGTACGAGCAGTACTTC.

This clonotype showed up just once. The chain has TRBV7-6 and TRBJ1-4, with 7 bases lining up with TRBD1. After removal of 5 bases from V and 10 bases from J, the junction contained 13 bases not matched to a gene. This CDR3 is built from 15 residues. Germline V gives CDR1 SGHVS, CDR2 FNYEAQ. The CDR3: CASSKGGEARGKLFF. CDR3 nucleotide sequence: TGTGCCAGCAGCAAAGGGGGCGAGGCACGGGGAAAACTGTTTTTT.

This chain links TRBV29-1 with TRBJ2-5; weak D call: TRBD2 (5 bases). In germline, CDR1 is SQVTM, CDR2 ANQGSEA. Trimming took off 7 bases at V and 1 base at J, with 13 bases between the two ends. The CDR3 extends over 13 amino acids. CDR3 loop: CSAEGDFQETQYF. The CDR3 bases are TGCAGCGCAGAGGGAGACTTCCAAGAGACCCAGTACTTC.

This clonotype appeared once. The chain combines TRBV29-1 with TRBJ1-2, with D tentatively TRBD1 (6 bases). The V and J ends lost 6 bases and 9 bases respectively, with 11 bases between them. The CDR3 sequence is 10 residues long. The germline V gene has CDR1 SQVTM and CDR2 ANQGSEA. CDR3 amino acids: CSVEDSRYTF. The CDR3, as DNA: TGCAGCGTAGAGGACAGTCGCTACACCTTC.

The chain has TRBV29-1 and TRBJ2-5, with D possibly being TRBD2 (5 bases). The germline CDR1 and CDR2 sequences are SQVTM and ANQGSEA. V dropped 5 bases and J dropped 4 bases, with 8 bases sitting between them. This CDR3 spans 11 amino acids. In DNA form, the CDR3 reads TGCAGCGTTCTAGAGGGAGAGACCCAGTACTTC. Translation: CSVLEGETQYF.

The chain couples TRBV12-3 or TRBV12-4 to TRBJ1-2, with 9 positions matching TRBD1. The CDR3 totals 14 residues. V was pared by 5 bases and J by 4 bases, with 5 bases of the junction left unmatched. The CDR3 sequence is CASSLTGGTYGYTF. The CDR3 nucleotides read TGTGCCAGCAGTCTGACAGGGGGTACCTATGGCTACACCTTC.

The CDR3 here is CASRGELYNEQFF. CDR3 sequence (DNA): TGTGCCAGCAGGGGGGAGTTGTACAATGAGCAGTTCTTC. The J gene is TRBJ2-1, the V gene TRBV6-6; perhaps D is TRBD1 or TRBD2 (5 bases each). The length of the CDR3 is 13 residues. Trimming cost V 6 bases and J 4 bases, with 10 bases left between them. CDR1 is MNHNY, CDR2 SVGAGI, per germline (reference sequence).

This rearrangement joins TRBV12-3 or TRBV12-4 to TRBJ1-2; 8 bases map to TRBD1. The CDR3 length is 12 residues. Trimming took 5 bases from V and 8 from J; bases not matched to a gene: 4. CDR3 region: CASSPGTGGYTF. The CDR3 bases are TGTGCCAGCAGTCCCGGGACAGGAGGCTACACCTTC.

V is TRBV2 and J is TRBJ1-2; 7 nucleotides line up with TRBD1. Trimming removed 5 bases from V and 2 bases from J; junction bases left unmatched: 5. CDR3 length: 14 amino acids. In germline, CDR1 is SNHLY, CDR2 FYNNEI. CDR3 sequence reads: CASSKGQLNYGYTF. DNA for the CDR3: TGTGCCAGCAGTAAGGGACAGCTCAACTATGGCTACACCTTC.